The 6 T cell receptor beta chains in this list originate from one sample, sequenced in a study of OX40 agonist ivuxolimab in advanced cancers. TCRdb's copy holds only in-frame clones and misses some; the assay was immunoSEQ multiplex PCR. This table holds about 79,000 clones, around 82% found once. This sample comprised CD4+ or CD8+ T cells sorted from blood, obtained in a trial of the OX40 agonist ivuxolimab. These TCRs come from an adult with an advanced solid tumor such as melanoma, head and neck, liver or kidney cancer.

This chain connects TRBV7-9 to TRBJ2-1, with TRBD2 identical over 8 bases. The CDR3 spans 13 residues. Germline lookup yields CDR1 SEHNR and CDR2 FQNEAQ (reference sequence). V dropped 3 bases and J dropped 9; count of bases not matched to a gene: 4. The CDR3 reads CASSFNSGGEQFF. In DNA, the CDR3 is TGTGCCAGCAGCTTTAACAGCGGGGGTGAGCAGTTCTTC.

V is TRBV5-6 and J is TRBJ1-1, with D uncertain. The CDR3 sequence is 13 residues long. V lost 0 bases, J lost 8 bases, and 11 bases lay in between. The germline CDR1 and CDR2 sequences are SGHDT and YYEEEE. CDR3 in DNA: TGTGCCAGCAGCTTGGTCAGTACCAACGAAGCTTTCTTT. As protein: CASSLVSTNEAFF.

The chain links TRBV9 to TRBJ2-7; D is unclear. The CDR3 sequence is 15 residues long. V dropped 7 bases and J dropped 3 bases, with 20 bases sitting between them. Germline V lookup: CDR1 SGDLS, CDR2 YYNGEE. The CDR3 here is CASANGPGTVYEQYF. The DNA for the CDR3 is TGTGCCAGCGCCAATGGCCCCGGCACAGTCTACGAGCAGTACTTC.

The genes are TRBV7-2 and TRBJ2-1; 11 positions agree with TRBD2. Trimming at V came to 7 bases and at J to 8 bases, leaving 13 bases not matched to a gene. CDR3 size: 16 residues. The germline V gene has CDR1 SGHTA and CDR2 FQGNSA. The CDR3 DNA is TGTGCCAGCACACCCTTTAGCGGGAGGGCCTGGGATGAGCAGTTCTTC. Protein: CASTPFSGRAWDEQFF.

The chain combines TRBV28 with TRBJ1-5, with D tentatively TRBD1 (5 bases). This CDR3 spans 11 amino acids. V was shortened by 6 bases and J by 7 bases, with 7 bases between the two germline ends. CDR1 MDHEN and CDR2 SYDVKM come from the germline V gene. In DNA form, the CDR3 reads TGTGCCAGCAGCTCAGGGCAGCCCCAGCATTTT. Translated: CASSSGQPQHF.

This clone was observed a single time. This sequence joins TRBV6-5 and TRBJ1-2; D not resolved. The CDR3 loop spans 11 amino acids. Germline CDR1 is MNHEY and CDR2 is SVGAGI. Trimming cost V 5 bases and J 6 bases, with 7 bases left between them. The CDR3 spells CASSVGDGYTF. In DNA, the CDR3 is TGTGCCAGCAGTGTAGGAGATGGCTACACCTTC.